This TCR beta chain was recovered during a study of T cell changes during pregnancy in multiple sclerosis. Germline CDR1 reads GTSNPN; CDR2 reads SVGIG (reference sequence). V lost 3 bases and J lost 7, with 18 bases in between. This CDR3 has 15 residues. Assay: immunoSEQ multiplex PCR; the TCRdb copy retains only in-frame clones and omits some. Altogether around 40,000 clones are present, approximately 91% being singletons, with the ten largest covering about 0.4%. The chain is built from TRBV30 and TRBJ2-2; a possible D gene is TRBD2 (5 bases). Here the sequenced sample was CD4+ T cells from peripheral blood mononuclear cells, taken in the second trimester of pregnancy. This clonotype was sampled from a female donor with multiple sclerosis, enrolled in a pregnancy study. CDR3 nucleotides: TGTGCCTGGAGCCCCCGCCGCGGACTGCTCGGGGAGCTGTTTTTT. Its translation: CAWSPRRGLLGELFF.